This section outlines one T cell receptor (beta chain) sequence together with its context. The protocol was immunoSEQ multiplex PCR, while the TCRdb copy is restricted to in-frame clones and leaves out a portion. The sample shows a few hundred thousand clones, just under 90% of them seen only once. This sample was taken from a study of blood T cell repertoires in COVID-19. The CDR3 is 16 residues long. V lost 4 bases and J 0 bases, leaving 13 bases between the germline ends. Per the germline V gene, CDR1 is SGHNT and CDR2 is YYREEE (reference sequence). Enrollment of patients from Seattle took place during active infection, with longitudinal follow-up.

This clonotype was obtained from a woman younger than 45 with COVID-19, enrolled during active disease. The rearrangement links TRBV5-4 to TRBJ2-2; TRBD1 might be the D (6 bases). Specimen: peripheral blood. This chain's CDR3 is CASSHGAGANTGELFF. CDR3 DNA sequence: TGTGCCAGCAGCCATGGGGCAGGGGCGAACACCGGGGAGCTGTTTTTT.